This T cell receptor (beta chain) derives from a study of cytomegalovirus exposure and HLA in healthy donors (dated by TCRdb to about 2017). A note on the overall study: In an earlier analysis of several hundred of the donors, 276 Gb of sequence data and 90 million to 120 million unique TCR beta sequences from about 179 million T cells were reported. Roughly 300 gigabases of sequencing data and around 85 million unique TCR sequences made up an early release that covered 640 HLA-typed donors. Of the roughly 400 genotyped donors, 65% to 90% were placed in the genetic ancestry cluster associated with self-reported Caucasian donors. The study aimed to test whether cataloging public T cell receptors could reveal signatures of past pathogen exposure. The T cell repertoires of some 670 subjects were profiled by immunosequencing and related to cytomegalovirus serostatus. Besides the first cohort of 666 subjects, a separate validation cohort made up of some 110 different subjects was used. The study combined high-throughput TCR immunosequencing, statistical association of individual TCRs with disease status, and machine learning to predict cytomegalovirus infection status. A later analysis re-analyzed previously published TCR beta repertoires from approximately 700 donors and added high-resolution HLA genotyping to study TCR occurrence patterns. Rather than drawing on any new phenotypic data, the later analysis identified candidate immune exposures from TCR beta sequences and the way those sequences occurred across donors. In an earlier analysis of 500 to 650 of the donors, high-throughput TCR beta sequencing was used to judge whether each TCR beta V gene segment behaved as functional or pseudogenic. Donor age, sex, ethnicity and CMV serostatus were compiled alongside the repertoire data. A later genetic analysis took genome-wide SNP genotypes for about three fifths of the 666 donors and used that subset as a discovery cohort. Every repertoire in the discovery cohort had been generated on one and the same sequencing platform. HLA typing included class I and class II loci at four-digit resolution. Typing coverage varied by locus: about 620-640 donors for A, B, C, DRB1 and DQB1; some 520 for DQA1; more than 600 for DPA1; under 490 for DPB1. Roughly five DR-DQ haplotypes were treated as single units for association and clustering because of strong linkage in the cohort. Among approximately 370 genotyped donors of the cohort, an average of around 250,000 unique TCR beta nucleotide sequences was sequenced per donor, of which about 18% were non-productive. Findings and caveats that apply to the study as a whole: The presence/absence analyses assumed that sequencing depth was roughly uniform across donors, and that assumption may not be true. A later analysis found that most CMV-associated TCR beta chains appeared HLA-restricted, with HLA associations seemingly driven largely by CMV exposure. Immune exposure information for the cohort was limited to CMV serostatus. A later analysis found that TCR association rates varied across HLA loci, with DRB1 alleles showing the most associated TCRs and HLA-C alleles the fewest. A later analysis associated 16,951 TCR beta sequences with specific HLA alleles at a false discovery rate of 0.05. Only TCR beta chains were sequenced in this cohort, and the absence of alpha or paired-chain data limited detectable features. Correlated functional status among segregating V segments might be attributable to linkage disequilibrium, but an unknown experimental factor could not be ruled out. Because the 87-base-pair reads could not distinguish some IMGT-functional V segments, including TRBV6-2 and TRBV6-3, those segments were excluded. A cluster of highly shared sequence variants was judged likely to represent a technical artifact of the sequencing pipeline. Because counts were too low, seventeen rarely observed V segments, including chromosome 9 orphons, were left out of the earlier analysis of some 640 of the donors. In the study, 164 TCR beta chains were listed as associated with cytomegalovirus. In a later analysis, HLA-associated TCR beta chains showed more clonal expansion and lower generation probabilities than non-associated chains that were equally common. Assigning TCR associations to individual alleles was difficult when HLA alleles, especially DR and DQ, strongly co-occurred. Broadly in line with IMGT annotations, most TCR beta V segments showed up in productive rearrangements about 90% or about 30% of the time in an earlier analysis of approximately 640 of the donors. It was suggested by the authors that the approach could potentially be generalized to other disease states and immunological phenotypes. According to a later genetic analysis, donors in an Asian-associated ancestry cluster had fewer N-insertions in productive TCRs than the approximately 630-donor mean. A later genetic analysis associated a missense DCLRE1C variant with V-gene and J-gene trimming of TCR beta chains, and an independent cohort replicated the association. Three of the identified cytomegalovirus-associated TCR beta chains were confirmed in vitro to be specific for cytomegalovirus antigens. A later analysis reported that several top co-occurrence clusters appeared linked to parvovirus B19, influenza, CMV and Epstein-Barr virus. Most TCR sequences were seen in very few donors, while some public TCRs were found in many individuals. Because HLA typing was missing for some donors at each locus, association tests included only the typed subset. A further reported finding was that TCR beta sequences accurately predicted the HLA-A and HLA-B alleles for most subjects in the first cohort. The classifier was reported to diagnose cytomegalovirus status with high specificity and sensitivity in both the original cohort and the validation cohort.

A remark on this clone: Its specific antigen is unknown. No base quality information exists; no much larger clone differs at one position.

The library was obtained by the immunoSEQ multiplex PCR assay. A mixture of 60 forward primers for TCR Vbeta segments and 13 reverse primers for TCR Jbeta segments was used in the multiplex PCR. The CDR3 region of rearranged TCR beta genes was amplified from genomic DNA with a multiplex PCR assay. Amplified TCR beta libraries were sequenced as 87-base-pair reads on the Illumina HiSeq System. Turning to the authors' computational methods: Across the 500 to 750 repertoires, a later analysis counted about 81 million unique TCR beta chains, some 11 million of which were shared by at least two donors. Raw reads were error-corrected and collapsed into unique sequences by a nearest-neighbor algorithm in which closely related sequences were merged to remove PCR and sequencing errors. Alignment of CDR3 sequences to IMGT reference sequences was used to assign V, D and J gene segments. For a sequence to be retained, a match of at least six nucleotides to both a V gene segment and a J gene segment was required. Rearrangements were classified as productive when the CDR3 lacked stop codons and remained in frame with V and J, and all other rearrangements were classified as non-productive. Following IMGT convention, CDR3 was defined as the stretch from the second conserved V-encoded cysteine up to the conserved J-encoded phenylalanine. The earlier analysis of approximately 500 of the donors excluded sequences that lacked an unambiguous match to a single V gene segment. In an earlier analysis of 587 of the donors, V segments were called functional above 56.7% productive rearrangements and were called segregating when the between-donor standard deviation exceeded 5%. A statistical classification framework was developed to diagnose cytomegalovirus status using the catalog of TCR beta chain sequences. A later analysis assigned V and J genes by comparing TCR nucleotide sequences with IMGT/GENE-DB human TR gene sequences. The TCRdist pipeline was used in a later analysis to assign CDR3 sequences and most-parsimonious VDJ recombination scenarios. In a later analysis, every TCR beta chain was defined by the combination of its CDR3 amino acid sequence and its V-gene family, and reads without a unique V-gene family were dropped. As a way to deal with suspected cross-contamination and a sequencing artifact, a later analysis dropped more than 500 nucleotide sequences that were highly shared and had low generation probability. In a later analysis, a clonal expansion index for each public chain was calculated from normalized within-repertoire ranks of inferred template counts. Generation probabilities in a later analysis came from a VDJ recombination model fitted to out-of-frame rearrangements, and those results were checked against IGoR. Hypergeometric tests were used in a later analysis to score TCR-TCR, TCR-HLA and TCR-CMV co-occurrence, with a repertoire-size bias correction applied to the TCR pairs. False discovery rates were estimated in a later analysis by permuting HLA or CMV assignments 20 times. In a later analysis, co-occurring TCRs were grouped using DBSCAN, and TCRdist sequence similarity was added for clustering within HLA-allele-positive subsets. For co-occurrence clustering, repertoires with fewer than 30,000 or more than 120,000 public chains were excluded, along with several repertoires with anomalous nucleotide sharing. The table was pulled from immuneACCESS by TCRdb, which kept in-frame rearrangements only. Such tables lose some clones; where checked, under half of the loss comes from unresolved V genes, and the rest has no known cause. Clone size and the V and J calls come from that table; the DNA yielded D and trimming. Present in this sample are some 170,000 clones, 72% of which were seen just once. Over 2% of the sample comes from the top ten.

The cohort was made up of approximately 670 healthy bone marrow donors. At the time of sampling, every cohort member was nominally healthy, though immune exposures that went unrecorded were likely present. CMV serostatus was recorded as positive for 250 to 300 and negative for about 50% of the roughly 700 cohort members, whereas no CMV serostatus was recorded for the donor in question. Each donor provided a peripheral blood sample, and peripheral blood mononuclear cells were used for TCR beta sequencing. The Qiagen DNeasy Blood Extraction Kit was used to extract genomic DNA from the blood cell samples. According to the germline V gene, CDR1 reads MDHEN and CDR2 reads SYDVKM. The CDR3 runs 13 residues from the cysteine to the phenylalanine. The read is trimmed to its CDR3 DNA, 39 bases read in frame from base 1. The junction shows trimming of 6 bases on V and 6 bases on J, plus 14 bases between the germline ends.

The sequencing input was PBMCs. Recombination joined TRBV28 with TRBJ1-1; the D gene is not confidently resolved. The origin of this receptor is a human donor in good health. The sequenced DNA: TGTGCCAGCAGCAAAAGGACTAGGGCTGAAGCTTTCTTT. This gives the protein CASSKRTRAEAFF. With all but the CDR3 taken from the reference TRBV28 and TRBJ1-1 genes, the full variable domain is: DVKVTQSSRYLVKRTGEKVFLECVQDMDHENMFWYRQDPGLGLRLIYFSYDVKMKEKGDIPEGYSVSREKKERFSLILESASTNQTSMYLCASSKRTRAEAFFGQGTRLTVV.